This entry lists 6 T cell receptor beta chains sequenced from one sample in a study of blood T cell repertoires in COVID-19. Some clones are missing from TCRdb's copy, which holds only in-frame ones; the method was immunoSEQ multiplex PCR. The sample has roughly 250,000 clones; 80% to 90% are singletons. Sequenced: PBMCs or T cells enriched from blood (not recorded which). Receptors were obtained from a woman between 45 and 60 years old who had recovered from COVID-19.

The chain couples TRBV2 to TRBJ2-2, with TRBD1 matching over 8 bases. The CDR3 loop spans 13 amino acids. V lost 6 bases and J lost 7; bases outside the gene matches: 4. Germline CDR1 SNHLY, CDR2 FYNNEI. CDR3 in amino acids: CASSPTGVGELFF. CDR3 nucleotides: TGTGCCAGCAGCCCGACAGGGGTCGGGGAGCTGTTTTTT.

V gene TRBV24-1 combines with J gene TRBJ1-5; 7 positions match TRBD1. This CDR3 is 14 amino acids long. Germline V gene sequence: CDR1 KGHDR, CDR2 SFDVKD. The ends lost 3 bases at V and 5 bases at J; junction bases unmatched: 3. The CDR3 region is CATSDGQDDQPQHF. The CDR3 nucleotides read TGTGCCACCAGTGATGGACAGGATGATCAGCCCCAGCATTTT.

V is TRBV7-9 and J is TRBJ2-3, with TRBD2 as a possible D gene (6 bases). Germline V gene lookup returns CDR1 SEHNR and CDR2 FQNEAQ (reference sequence). This CDR3 region has 15 residues. V was pared by 6 bases and J by 6 bases, with 19 bases between. Here the CDR3 reads CASSPGGPRADTQYF. The CDR3 DNA follows: TGTGCCAGCAGTCCCGGGGGACCTAGGGCGGATACGCAGTATTTT.

The chain is built from TRBV5-6 and TRBJ1-1; the D is unclear. Trimming shortened V by 6 bases and J by 11 bases, and 20 bases separated the two germline ends. CDR3 length equals 13 residues. CDR1 SGHDT and CDR2 YYEEEE come from the germline V gene. This chain's CDR3 is CASTRSGVSGAFF. In DNA, the CDR3 is TGTGCCAGCACCCGGTCCGGGGTTTCTGGGGCTTTCTTT.

The gene calls are TRBV5-1 and TRBJ2-3, with 7 nucleotides matching TRBD2. This CDR3 comprises 15 residues. Losses at the gene ends were 1 base for V and 4 bases for J; bases not matched to a gene: 6. The V gene's germline CDR1 is SGHRS and CDR2 YFSETQ. CDR3 DNA: TGCGCCAGCAGCTTGATCGCGGGAGAGGCAGATACGCAGTATTTT. Amino acids: CASSLIAGEADTQYF. The variable domain in full, with the rest retrieved from reference TRBV5-1 and TRBJ2-3, is KAGVTQTPRYLIKTRGQQVTLSCSPISGHRSVSWYQQTPGQGLQFLFEYFSETQRNKGNFPGRFSGRQFSNSRSEMNVSTLELGDSALYLCASSLIAGEADTQYFGPGTRLTVL.

The chain recombines TRBV7-6 with TRBJ1-2; the D is unclear. Germline values: CDR1 SGHVS, CDR2 FNYEAQ. This CDR3 has 16 amino acids. Trimming shortened V by 4 bases and J by 7 bases, and 22 bases separated the two germline ends. CDR3 amino acids: CASSSAGGEVDPGYTF. As DNA, the CDR3 is TGTGCCAGCAGCTCCGCGGGAGGCGAGGTGGACCCTGGCTACACCTTC.